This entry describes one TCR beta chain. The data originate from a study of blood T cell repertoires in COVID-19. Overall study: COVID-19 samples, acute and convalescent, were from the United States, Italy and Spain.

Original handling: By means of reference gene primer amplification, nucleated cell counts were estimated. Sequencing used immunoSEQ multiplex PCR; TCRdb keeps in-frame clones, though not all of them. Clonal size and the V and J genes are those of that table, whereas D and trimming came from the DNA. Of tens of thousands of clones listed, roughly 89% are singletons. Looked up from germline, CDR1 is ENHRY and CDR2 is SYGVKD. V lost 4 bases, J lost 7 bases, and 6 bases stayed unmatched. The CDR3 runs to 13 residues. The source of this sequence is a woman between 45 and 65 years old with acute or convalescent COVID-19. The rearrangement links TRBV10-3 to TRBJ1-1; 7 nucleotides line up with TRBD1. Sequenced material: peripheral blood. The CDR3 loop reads CAISARGQSEAFF. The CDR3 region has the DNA TGTGCCATCAGTGCTAGGGGACAGAGTGAAGCTTTCTTT.